This T cell receptor (beta chain) was sequenced during a study of T cell responses to AZD1222 COVID-19 vaccine. The table lists this clone with a count of one. Method: immunoSEQ multiplex PCR; TCRdb's copy keeps in-frame clones and lacks some. The sample includes 90,000 or so clones, around 91% of them seen just once. CDR1 and CDR2 (germline): KGHSY, FQNENV. Trimming shortened V by 2 bases and J by 0 bases, and 7 bases separated the two germline ends. The CDR3 contains 14 residues. The source was peripheral blood, collected 28 days after the second AZD1222 dose. This sequence was found in an adult who received the AZD1222 COVID-19 vaccine. V and J are TRBV16 and TRBJ1-1; D uncertain. The CDR3 spells CASSQLSLNTEAFF. The CDR3 region has the DNA TGTGCCAGCAGCCAACTCAGCCTGAACACTGAAGCTTTCTTT.